The rows below give T cell receptor beta chains drawn from one sample of a study of cytomegalovirus exposure and HLA in healthy donors. Some clones are missing from TCRdb's copy, which holds only in-frame ones; the method was immunoSEQ multiplex PCR. Of 180,000 or so clones in the sample, roughly a tenth are singletons; the top ten hold roughly 1.4%. The specimen sequenced was PBMCs. The receptors derive from a young woman in good health and CMV-seropositive. CDR3s include the opening cysteine and the closing phenylalanine or tryptophan. Fields, in order: clone size, J gene, V gene, CDR3 protein. Size is omitted from some rows. Given values are once, few, many or a class for expanded clones.

clone size: many; J gene: TRBJ1-3; V gene: TRBV7-8; CDR3 protein: CASSTLREQLHSGNTIYF
clone size: -; J gene: TRBJ1-5; V gene: TRBV18; CDR3 protein: CASSPLGTGGIQPQHF
clone size: few; J gene: TRBJ1-2; V gene: TRBV5-4; CDR3 protein: CASSLRGYGYTF
clone size: few; J gene: TRBJ2-3; V gene: TRBV19; CDR3 protein: CASSLIRTSGTDTQYF
clone size: -; J gene: TRBJ1-2; V gene: TRBV7-9; CDR3 protein: CASSLVLNYGYTF
clone size: few; J gene: TRBJ2-7; V gene: TRBV6-1; CDR3 protein: CASDLRSYEQYF
clone size: -; J gene: TRBJ2-6; V gene: TRBV5-6; CDR3 protein: CASSLVRDSGANVLTF
clone size: few; J gene: TRBJ2-7; V gene: TRBV9; CDR3 protein: CASSVKRDSPDEQYF
clone size: -; J gene: TRBJ1-2; V gene: TRBV5-1; CDR3 protein: CASSLGQGAEGYTF
clone size: -; J gene: TRBJ2-4; V gene: TRBV19; CDR3 protein: CASSIALGSGTGRNIQYF
clone size: -; J gene: TRBJ2-3; V gene: TRBV4-2; CDR3 protein: CASSPDRGNTDTQYF
clone size: -; J gene: TRBJ2-3; V gene: TRBV5-1; CDR3 protein: CASSFGGRSPGADTQYF
clone size: -; J gene: TRBJ1-5; V gene: TRBV10-2; CDR3 protein: CASSVGGDQPQHF
clone size: -; J gene: TRBJ1-2; V gene: TRBV25-1; CDR3 protein: CASSEGLTSGYTF
clone size: -; J gene: TRBJ2-5; V gene: TRBV11-2; CDR3 protein: CASSSIRGRQTQYF
clone size: few; J gene: TRBJ2-7; V gene: TRBV10-3; CDR3 protein: CAISDSGKSYEQYF
clone size: -; J gene: TRBJ1-4; V gene: TRBV5-1; CDR3 protein: CASRSGGEKLFF
clone size: few; J gene: TRBJ1-1; V gene: TRBV11-3; CDR3 protein: CASSFPDRGLSMNTEAFF
clone size: few; J gene: TRBJ2-7; V gene: TRBV9; CDR3 protein: CASSGQVSYEQYF
clone size: -; J gene: TRBJ2-1; V gene: TRBV6-4; CDR3 protein: CASSVQRYNEQFF
clone size: few; J gene: TRBJ1-5; V gene: TRBV2; CDR3 protein: CASSDRRISNQPQHF
clone size: -; J gene: TRBJ2-6; V gene: TRBV7-3; CDR3 protein: CASSSSGANVLTF
clone size: few; J gene: TRBJ2-3; V gene: TRBV27; CDR3 protein: CASSCGLAGITDTQYF
clone size: -; J gene: TRBJ2-7; V gene: TRBV21-1; CDR3 protein: CASSKVEGGLEQYF
clone size: -; J gene: TRBJ2-2; V gene: TRBV7-2; CDR3 protein: CASSLEGLGQGYTGELFF
clone size: -; J gene: TRBJ2-7; V gene: TRBV27; CDR3 protein: CASSLVGGVGEQYF
clone size: -; J gene: TRBJ2-3; V gene: TRBV7-2; CDR3 protein: CASSPVGRASRVDTQYF
clone size: few; J gene: TRBJ2-2; V gene: TRBV2; CDR3 protein: CASRAVAGAGELFF